These 14 T cell receptor beta chains were all obtained from the same sample, sequenced in a study of T cell responses to AZD1222 COVID-19 vaccine. Profiled with immunoSEQ multiplex PCR; TCRdb holds only in-frame clones, not every one. Of under 150,000 clones listed, around 88% are singletons. The material was peripheral blood, obtained on day 0 of AZD1222 vaccination. The receptors stem from an adult in good health.

V and J are TRBV30 and TRBJ1-5; 7 bases are shared with TRBD1. The J segment lost 5 bases and the V segment lost 3 bases, leaving 4 bases of the junction unmatched. The CDR3 runs 13 residues. The V gene's germline CDR1 is GTSNPN and CDR2 SVGIG (reference sequence). The CDR3 DNA follows: TGTGCCTGGAGCAGGGGGGGGTATCAGCCCCAGCATTTT. Residues: CAWSRGGYQPQHF.

The chain links TRBV2 to TRBJ2-3; 9 bases fit TRBD2. Germline CDR1 and CDR2: SNHLY and FYNNEI. The CDR3 has 14 amino acids. The V segment lost 6 bases and the J segment 4 bases; nucleotides outside the gene matches: 5. CDR3 bases: TGTGCCAGCAGAGCGGGGACTAGCCCAGATACGCAGTATTTT. Protein product: CASRAGTSPDTQYF.

This sequence joins TRBV7-8 and TRBJ2-5; tentatively, D is TRBD1 or TRBD2 (5 bases each). Per the germline V gene, CDR1 is SGHVS and CDR2 is FQNEAQ. V was pared by 5 bases and J by 2 bases, with 12 bases between. The CDR3 runs to 14 residues. The DNA for the CDR3 is TGTGCCAGCAGCCGAGGGACGAATCAAGAGACCCAGTACTTC. Amino acids: CASSRGTNQETQYF.

CDR3 DNA: TGTGCCAGCAGCCGGGACCGGCAAGAGACCCAGTACTTC. Encoded protein: CASSRDRQETQYF. This chain connects TRBV7-2 to TRBJ2-5; the D gene could be TRBD1 or TRBD2 (5 bases each). Trimming took 5 bases from V and 2 from J, leaving 9 bases between them. CDR1 SGHTA and CDR2 FQGNSA come from the germline V gene. The CDR3 spans 13 residues. The whole variable domain, filled in from reference TRBV7-2 and TRBJ2-5, reads GAGVSQSPSNKVTEKGKDVELRCDPISGHTALYWYRQSLGQGLEFLIYFQGNSAPDKSGLPSDRFSAERTGGSVSTLTIQRTQQEDSAVYLCASSRDRQETQYFGPGTRLLVL.

V usage is TRBV10-3 and J usage is TRBJ1-6; 9 bases line up with TRBD1. This CDR3 contains 17 residues. Per germline, CDR1 ENHRY and CDR2 SYGVKD. With V trimmed by 0 bases and J by 9 bases, 9 bases remained unmatched. In nucleotides, the CDR3 is TGTGCCATCAGTGAGTCGGGTCCGGGACAGGGATCTTCACCCCTCCACTTT. This encodes CAISESGPGQGSSPLHF.

The rearrangement uses TRBV12-3 or TRBV12-4 and TRBJ2-5; D is unresolved. The V end was cut by 3 bases, the J end by 7 bases, with 9 bases between. The CDR3 contains 12 residues. The CDR3 coding sequence is TGTGCCAGCAGTTTGACCCAAAGGACCCAGTACTTC. Its translation: CASSLTQRTQYF.

The chain uses TRBV7-3 and TRBJ2-1; 8 bases agree with TRBD1. There are 14 residues in the CDR3. The V segment lost 5 bases and the J segment 7 bases; nucleotides outside the gene matches: 7. Germline V CDR1 and CDR2: SGHTA, FQGTGA. This chain's CDR3 is CASSVDRGENEQFF. In DNA form, the CDR3 reads TGTGCCAGCAGCGTCGACAGGGGTGAAAATGAGCAGTTCTTC. Together with reference TRBV7-3 and TRBJ2-1, the CDR3 gives the full variable domain: GAGVSQTPSNKVTEKGKYVELRCDPISGHTALYWYRQSLGQGPEFLIYFQGTGAADDSGLPNDRFFAVRPEGSVSTLKIQRTERGDSAVYLCASSVDRGENEQFFGPGTRLTVL.

J is TRBJ1-2 and V is TRBV7-9, with D unclear. The CDR3 has 13 amino acids. The germline V and J ends were trimmed by 2 bases and 4 bases, with 8 bases remaining between them. The germline gives CDR1 SEHNR, CDR2 FQNEAQ (reference sequence). This CDR3 is CASSLQESYGYTF. The CDR3, as DNA: TGTGCCAGCAGCTTACAGGAGTCCTATGGCTACACCTTC.

The V gene is TRBV5-1, the J gene TRBJ2-1; D is possibly TRBD1 (6 bases). The germline V gene encodes CDR1 SGHRS and CDR2 YFSETQ. Trimming left V 4 bases short and J 10 bases short, with 15 bases between. The CDR3 sequence is 13 residues long. CDR3 sequence reads: CASSQQGQNEQFF. Written as DNA, the CDR3 is TGCGCCAGCAGCCAGCAAGGACAGAACGAGCAGTTCTTC.

The V and J genes are TRBV6-5 and TRBJ2-3; D is possibly TRBD2 (7 bases). Looked up from germline, CDR1 is MNHEY and CDR2 is SVGAGI. This CDR3 has 15 residues. V was shortened by 6 bases and J by 1 base, with 14 bases between the two germline ends. The CDR3 sequence: CASRPRGARTDTQYF. CDR3 bases: TGTGCCAGCAGACCCCGGGGGGCTCGCACAGATACGCAGTATTTT.

The rearrangement links TRBV7-9 to TRBJ1-5; D is ambiguous. Trimming removed 2 bases from V and 1 base from J, with 15 bases in between. The V gene's germline CDR1 is SEHNR and CDR2 FQNEAQ (reference sequence). The CDR3 runs 17 residues. The CDR3 bases are TGTGCCAGCAGCTTAAGGGCACAGAGGGAGAGCAATCAGCCCCAGCATTTT. Residues: CASSLRAQRESNQPQHF. Full variable domain (missing parts from reference TRBV7-9 and TRBJ1-5): DTGVSQNPRHKITKRGQNVTFRCDPISEHNRLYWYRQTLGQGPEFLTYFQNEAQLEKSRLLSDRFSAERPKGSFSTLEIQRTEQGDSAMYLCASSLRAQRESNQPQHFGDGTRLSIL.

The gene calls are TRBV5-8 and TRBJ2-7; 9 nucleotides match TRBD1. The CDR3 is made up of 14 amino acids. Trimming at V came to 4 bases and at J to 3 bases, leaving 5 bases not matched to a gene. Germline-derived CDR1 and CDR2 are SGHTS and YDEGEE. The CDR3 loop reads CASSPGTGSYEQYF. The CDR3 coding sequence is TGTGCCAGCAGCCCAGGGACAGGGAGCTACGAGCAGTACTTC.

V gene TRBV3-1 (or the pseudogene TRBV3-2) combines with J gene TRBJ2-1, with 14 nucleotides matching TRBD2. The CDR3 loop spans 15 amino acids. Per germline, CDR1 LGHDT and CDR2 YNNKEL (reference sequence). Trimming at V came to 4 bases and at J to 9 bases, leaving 5 bases not matched to a gene. The CDR3 DNA is TGTGCCAGCAGCCCGACTAGCGGGGGGGCAGGTGAGCAGTTCTTC. This codes for CASSPTSGGAGEQFF.

The gene calls are TRBV7-2 and TRBJ1-6; D unclear. V lost 3 bases, J lost 6 bases, and 15 bases lay in between. This CDR3 region has 16 residues. The V gene's germline CDR1 is SGHTA and CDR2 FQGNSA. CDR3 coding DNA: TGTGCCAGCAGCTTTTATCCCATTCGTAGTAATTCACCCCTCCACTTT. The encoded protein is CASSFYPIRSNSPLHF.